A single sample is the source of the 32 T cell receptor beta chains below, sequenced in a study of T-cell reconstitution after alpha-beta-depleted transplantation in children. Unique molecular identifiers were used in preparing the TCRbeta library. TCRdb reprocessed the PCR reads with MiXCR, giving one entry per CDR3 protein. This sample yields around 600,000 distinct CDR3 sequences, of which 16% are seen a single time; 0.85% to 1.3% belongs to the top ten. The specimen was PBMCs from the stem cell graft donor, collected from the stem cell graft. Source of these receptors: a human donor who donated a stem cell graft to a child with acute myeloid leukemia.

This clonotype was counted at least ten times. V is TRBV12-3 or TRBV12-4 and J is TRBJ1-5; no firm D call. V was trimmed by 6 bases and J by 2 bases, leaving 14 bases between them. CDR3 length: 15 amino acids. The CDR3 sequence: CASSLGPGGNQPQHF. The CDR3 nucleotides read TGTGCCAGCAGCCTCGGGCCTGGGGGCAATCAGCCCCAGCATTTT.

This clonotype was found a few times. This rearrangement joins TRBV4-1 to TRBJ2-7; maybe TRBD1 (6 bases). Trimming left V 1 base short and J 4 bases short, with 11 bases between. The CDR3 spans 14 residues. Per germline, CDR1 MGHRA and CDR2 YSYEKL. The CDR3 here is CASSQVGTSYEQYV. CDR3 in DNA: TGCGCCAGCAGCCAAGTTGGGACAAGTTACGAGCAGTACGTC.

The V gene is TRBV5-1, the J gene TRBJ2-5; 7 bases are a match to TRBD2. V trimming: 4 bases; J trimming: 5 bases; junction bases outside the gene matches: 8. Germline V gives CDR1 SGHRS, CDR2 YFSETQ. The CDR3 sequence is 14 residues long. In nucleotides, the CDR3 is TGCGCCAGCAGCCGTGCGGGGAGGGTGGAGACCCAGTACTTC. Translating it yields CASSRAGRVETQYF.

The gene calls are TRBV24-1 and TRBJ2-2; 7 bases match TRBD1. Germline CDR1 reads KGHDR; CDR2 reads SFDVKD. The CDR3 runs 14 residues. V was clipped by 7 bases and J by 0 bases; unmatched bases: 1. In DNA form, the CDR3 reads TGTGCCACCAGAGGGACAGCGAACACCGGGGAGCTGTTTTTT. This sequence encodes CATRGTANTGELFF.

The CDR3 DNA follows: TGTGCCAGCAGTTCTGGGACAGCGCACACCGGGGAGCTGTTTTTT. It codes for CASSSGTAHTGELFF. The chain employs TRBV6-5 and TRBJ2-2; 7 nucleotides line up with TRBD1. The CDR3 is 15 residues long. Germline V gene sequence: CDR1 MNHEY, CDR2 SVGAGI. Trimming removed 4 bases from V and 3 bases from J; junction bases left unmatched: 5.

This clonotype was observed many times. The CDR3, as DNA: TGCGCCAGCAGCCAGTTTGGACAGGGGTACAATGAGCAGTTCTTC. Translating gives CASSQFGQGYNEQFF. The J gene is TRBJ2-1, the V gene TRBV5-1; 9 nucleotides line up with TRBD1. V lost 4 bases and J lost 4; bases outside the gene matches: 6. Germline assignment: CDR1 SGHRS and CDR2 YFSETQ. This CDR3 has 15 amino acids.

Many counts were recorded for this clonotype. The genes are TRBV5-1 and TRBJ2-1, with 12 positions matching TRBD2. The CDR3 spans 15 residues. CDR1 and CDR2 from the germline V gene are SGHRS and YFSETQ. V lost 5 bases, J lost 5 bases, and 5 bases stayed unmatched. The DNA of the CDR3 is TGCGCCAGCAGTCTTGGACTAGCGGGGAACAATGAGCAGTTCTTC. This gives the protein CASSLGLAGNNEQFF.

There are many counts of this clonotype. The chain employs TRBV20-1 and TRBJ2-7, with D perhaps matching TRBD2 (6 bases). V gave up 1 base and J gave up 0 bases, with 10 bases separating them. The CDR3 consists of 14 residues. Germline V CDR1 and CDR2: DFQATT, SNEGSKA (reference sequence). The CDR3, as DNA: TGCAGTGCTAGAGGGGAGACTAGCTCCTACGAGCAGTACTTC. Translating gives CSARGETSSYEQYF.

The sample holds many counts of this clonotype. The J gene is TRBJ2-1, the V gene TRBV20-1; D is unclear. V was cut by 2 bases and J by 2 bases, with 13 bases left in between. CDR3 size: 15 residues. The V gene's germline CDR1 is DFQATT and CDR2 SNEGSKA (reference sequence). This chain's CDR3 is CSARKGGSTYNEQFF. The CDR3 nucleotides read TGCAGTGCTAGAAAGGGTGGATCTACCTACAATGAGCAGTTCTTC.

This CDR3 is CAWKRYNEQFF. CDR3 sequence (DNA): TGTGCCTGGAAAAGGTACAATGAGCAGTTCTTC. The genes are TRBV30 and TRBJ2-1; D uncertain. Germline V gene data show CDR1 as GTSNPN and CDR2 as SVGIG (reference sequence). V was pared by 4 bases and J by 4 bases, with 5 bases between. CDR3 length: 11 residues.

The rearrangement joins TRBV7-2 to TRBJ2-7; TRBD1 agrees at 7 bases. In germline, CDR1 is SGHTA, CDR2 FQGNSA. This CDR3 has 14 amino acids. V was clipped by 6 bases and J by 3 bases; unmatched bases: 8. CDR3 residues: CASRPRQGIYEQYF. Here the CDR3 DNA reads TGTGCCAGCAGGCCGCGACAGGGAATCTACGAGCAGTACTTC.

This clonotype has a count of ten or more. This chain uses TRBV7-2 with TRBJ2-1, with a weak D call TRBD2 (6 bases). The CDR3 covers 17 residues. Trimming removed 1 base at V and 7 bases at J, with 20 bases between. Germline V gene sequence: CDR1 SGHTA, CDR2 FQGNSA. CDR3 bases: TGTGCCAGCAGCTTAGGAGGGGTAGCGGTGGTTTGGAATGAGCAGTTCTTC. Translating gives CASSLGGVAVVWNEQFF.

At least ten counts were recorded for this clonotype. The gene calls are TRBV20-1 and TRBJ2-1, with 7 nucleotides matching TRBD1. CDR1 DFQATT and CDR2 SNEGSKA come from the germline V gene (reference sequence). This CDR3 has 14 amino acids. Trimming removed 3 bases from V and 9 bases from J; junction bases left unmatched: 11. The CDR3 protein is CSARDDRAVAEQFF. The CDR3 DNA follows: TGCAGTGCTAGGGACGACAGGGCAGTTGCTGAGCAGTTCTTC.

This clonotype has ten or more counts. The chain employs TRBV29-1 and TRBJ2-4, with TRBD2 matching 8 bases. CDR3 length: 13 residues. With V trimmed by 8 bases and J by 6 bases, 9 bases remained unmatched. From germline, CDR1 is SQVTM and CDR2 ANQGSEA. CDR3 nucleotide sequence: TGCAGCACCGACGGGGGGGGCGGAAACATTCAGTACTTC. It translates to CSTDGGGGNIQYF.

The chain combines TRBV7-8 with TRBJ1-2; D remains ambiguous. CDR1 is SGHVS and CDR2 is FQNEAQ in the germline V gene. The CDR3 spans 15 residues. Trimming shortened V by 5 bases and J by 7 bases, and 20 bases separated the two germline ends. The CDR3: CASSPSARVSAGYTF. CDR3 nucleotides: TGTGCCAGCAGCCCAAGCGCGAGGGTTTCAGCTGGCTACACCTTC.

Here the CDR3 reads CASSRPGHNTGELFF. CDR3 DNA: TGTGCCAGCAGTCGACCGGGACACAACACCGGGGAGCTGTTTTTT. The gene calls are TRBV6-1 and TRBJ2-2, with D maybe TRBD1 (6 bases). Per germline, CDR1 MNHNS and CDR2 SASEGT. The germline V and J ends were trimmed by 5 bases and 2 bases, with 12 bases remaining between them. The CDR3 contains 15 residues.

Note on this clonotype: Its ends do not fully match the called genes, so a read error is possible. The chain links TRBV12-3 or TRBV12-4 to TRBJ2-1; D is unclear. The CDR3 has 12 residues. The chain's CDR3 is CPSSPYNNEQFF. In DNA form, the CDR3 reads TGTCCCAGCAGCCCCTATAACAATGAGCAGTTCTTC.

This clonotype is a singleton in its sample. Here the CDR3 reads CASSANSGANVLTF. The CDR3 nucleotides are TGTGCCAGCAGTGCGAACTCTGGGGCCAACGTCCTGACTTTC. The chain carries TRBV28 and TRBJ2-6; no clear D gene. Germline loops: CDR1 MDHEN, CDR2 SYDVKM. The CDR3 length is 14 residues. V was shortened by 5 bases and J by 0 bases, with 5 bases between the two germline ends.

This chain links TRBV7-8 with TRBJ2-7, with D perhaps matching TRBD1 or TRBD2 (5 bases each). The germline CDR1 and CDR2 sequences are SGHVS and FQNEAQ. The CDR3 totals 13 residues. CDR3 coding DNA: TGTGCCAGCAGCTTAGCGGGGGTCCACGAGCGGTACGTC. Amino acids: CASSLAGVHERYV.

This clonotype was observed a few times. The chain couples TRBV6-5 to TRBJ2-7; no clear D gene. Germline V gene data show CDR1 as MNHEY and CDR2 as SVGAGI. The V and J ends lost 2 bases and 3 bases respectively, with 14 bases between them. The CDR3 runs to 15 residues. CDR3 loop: CASSYQWPSGYEQYF. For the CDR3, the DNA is TGTGCCAGCAGTTACCAGTGGCCCTCGGGCTACGAGCAGTACTTC.

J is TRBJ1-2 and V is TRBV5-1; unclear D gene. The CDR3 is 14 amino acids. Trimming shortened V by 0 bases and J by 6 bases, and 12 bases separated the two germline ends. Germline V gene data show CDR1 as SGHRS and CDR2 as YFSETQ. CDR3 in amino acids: CASSLEGWGHGYTF. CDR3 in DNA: TGCGCCAGCAGCTTGGAAGGATGGGGTCATGGCTACACCTTC.

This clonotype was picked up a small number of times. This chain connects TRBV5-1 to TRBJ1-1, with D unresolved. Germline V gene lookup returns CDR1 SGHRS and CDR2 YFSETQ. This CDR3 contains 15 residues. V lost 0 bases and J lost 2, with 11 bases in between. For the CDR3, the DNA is TGCGCCAGCAGCTTGGTGAAGGGAGACAACACTGAAGCTTTCTTT. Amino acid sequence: CASSLVKGDNTEAFF.

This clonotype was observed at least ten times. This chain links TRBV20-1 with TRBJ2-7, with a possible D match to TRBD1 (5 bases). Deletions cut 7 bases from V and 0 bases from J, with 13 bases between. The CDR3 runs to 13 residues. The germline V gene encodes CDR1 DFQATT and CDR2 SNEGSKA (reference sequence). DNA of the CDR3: TGCAGTGGGCAGGGCGAGAGCTCCTACGAGCAGTACTTC. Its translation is CSGQGESSYEQYF.

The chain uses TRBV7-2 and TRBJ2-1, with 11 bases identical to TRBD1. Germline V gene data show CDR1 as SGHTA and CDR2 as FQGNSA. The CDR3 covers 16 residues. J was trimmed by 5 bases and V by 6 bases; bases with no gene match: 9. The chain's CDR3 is CASRRTSGQGDNEQFF. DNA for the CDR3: TGTGCCAGCAGACGTACGTCGGGACAGGGGGACAATGAGCAGTTCTTC.

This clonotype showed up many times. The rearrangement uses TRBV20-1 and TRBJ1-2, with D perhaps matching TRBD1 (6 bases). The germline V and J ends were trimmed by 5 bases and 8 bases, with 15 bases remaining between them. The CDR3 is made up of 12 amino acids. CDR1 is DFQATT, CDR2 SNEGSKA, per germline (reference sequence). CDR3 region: CSARQDSGGYTF. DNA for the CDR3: TGCAGTGCTCGACAGGACTCCGGGGGCTACACCTTC.

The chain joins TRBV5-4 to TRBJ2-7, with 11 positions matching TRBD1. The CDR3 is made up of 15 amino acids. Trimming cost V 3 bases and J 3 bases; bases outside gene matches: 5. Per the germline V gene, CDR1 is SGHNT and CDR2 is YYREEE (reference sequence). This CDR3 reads CASSYGQGANYEQYF. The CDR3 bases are TGTGCCAGCAGCTACGGACAGGGGGCGAACTACGAGCAGTACTTC.

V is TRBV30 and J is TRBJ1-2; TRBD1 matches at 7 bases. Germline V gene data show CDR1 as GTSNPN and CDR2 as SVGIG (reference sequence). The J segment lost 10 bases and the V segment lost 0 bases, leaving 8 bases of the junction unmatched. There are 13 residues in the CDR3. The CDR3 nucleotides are TGTGCCTGGAGTGTGGGAGGGGGCTTCGTCTACACCTTC. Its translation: CAWSVGGGFVYTF.

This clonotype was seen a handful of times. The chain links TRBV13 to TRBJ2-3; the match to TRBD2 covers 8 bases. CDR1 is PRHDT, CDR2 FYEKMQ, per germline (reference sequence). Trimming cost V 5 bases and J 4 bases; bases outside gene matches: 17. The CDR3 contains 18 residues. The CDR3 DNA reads TGTGCCAGCAGCCCTACTGGTAGCGGGGAAAACCGCGCAGATACGCAGTATTTT. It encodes CASSPTGSGENRADTQYF.

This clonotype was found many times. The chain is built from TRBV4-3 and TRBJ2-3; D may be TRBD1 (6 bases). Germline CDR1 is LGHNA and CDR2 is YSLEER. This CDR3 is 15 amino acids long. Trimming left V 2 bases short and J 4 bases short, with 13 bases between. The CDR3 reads CASSQSDSRADTQYF. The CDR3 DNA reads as TGCGCCAGCAGCCAATCGGACAGTAGGGCAGATACGCAGTATTTT.

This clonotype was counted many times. The DNA of the CDR3 is TGCAGTGCTAGCGGGGCCGACTACAATGAGCAGTTCTTC. Protein product: CSASGADYNEQFF. V and J are TRBV20-1 and TRBJ2-1; D is possibly TRBD1 or TRBD2 (5 bases each). Germline CDR1 reads DFQATT; CDR2 reads SNEGSKA (reference sequence). The CDR3 loop spans 13 amino acids. Trimming took 3 bases from V and 3 from J, leaving 9 bases between them.

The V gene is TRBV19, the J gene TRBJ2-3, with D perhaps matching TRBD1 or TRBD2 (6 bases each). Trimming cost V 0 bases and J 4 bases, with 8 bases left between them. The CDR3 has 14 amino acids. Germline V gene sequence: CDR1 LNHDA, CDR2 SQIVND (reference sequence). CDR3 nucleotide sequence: TGTGCCAGTAGTATAGAGGGGGGCGCAGATACGCAGTATTTT. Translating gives CASSIEGGADTQYF. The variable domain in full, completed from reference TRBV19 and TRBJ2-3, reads DGGITQSPKYLFRKEGQNVTLSCEQNLNHDAMYWYRQDPGQGLRLIYYSQIVNDFQKGDIAEGYSVSREKKESFPLTVTSAQKNPTAFYLCASSIEGGADTQYFGPGTRLTVL.

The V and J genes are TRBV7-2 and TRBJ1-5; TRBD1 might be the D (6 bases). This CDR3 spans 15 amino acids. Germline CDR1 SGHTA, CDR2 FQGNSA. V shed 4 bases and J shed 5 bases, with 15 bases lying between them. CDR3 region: CASSWGAGTDQPQHF. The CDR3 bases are TGTGCCAGCAGCTGGGGGGCAGGGACGGATCAGCCCCAGCATTTT.